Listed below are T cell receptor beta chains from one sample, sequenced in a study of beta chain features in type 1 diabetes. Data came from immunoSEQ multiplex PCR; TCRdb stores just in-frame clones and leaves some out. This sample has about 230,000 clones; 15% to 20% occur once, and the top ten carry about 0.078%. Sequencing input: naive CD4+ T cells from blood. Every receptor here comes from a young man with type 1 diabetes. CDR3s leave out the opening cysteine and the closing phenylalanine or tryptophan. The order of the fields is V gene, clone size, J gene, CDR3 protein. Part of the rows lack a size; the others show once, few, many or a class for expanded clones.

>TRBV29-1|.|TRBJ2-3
SVEGTSGSTDTQY
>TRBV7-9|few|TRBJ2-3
ASSFRPDGTDTQY
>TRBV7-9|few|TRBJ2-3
ASSGGTTDTQY
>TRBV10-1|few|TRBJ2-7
ASSESRTGGFEQY
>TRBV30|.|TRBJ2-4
AWAGSGKNIQY
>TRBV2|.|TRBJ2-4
ASSELSLAKNIQY
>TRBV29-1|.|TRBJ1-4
SVRRTANEKLF
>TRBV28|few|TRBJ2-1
ASSLGSRYNEQF
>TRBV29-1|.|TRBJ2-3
SVVRQSSTDTQY
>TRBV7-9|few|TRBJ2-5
ASSLTRGERGETQY
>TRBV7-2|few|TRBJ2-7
ASSLVVHPGTYEQY
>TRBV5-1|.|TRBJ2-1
ASSSGLAGYVF
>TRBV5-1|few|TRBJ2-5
ASKGRSREETQY
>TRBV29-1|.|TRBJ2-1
SGYGSSYNEQF
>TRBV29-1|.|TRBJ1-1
SGLLTSLNTEAF
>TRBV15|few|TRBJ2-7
ATSRGYEGPYEQY
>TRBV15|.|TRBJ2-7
ATSPQDRAEQY
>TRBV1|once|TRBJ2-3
TSSQDQNRTGHHTDTQY
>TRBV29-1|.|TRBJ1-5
SVGQGSNQPQH
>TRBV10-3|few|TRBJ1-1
ATTGDRGTEAF
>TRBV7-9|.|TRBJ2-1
ATRDRVAYNEQF
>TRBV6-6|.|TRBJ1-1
ASSQQGNTEAF
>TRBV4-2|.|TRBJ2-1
ASSQALAEYYNEQF
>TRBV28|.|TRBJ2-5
ASSLMPGQETQY
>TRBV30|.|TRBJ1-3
AWSWDPRSGNTIY
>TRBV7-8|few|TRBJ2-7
ASLSRGATQGYEQY
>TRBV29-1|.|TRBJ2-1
SVGLLKGNEQF
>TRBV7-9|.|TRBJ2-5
ASSPYWYQETQY